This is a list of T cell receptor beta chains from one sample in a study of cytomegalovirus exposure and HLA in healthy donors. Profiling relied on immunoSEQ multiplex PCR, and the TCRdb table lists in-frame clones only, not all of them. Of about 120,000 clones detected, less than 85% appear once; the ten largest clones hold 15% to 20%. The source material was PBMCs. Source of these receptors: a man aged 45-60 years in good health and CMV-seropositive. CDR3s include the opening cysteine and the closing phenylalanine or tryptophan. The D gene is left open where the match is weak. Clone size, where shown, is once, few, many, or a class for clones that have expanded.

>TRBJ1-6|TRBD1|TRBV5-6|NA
TGTGCCAGCAGCTTAGGGACAGGTCATAATTCACCCCTCCACTTT
CASSLGTGHNSPLHF
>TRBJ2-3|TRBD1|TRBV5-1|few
TGCGCCAGCAGCTCGGGACAGGGAGGGGATACGCAGTATTTT
CASSSGQGGDTQYF
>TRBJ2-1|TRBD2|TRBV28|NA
TGTGCCAGCAGTTTCCCCAGGTCGGGAGGGGGGTCCTACAATGAGCAGTTCTTC
CASSFPRSGGGSYNEQFF
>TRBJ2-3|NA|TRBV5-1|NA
TGCGCCAGCAGCCAGGCTCAGGGTGCGGATACGCAGTATTTT
CASSQAQGADTQYF
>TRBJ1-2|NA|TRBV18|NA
TGTGCCAGCTCACCACAGGGAGTTAACTATGGCTACACCTTC
CASSPQGVNYGYTF
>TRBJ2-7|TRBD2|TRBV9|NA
TGTGCCAGCTCCCCCCGGACTAGCGCGTACGAGCAGTACTTC
CASSPRTSAYEQYF
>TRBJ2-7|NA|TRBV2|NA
TGTGCCAGCAGTCCCCAGCGCGGCAACTCCTACGAGCAGTACTTC
CASSPQRGNSYEQYF
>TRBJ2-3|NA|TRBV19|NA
TGTGCCAGTGCTACCCCAAGCACAGATACGCAGTATTTT
CASATPSTDTQYF
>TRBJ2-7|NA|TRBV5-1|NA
TGCGCCAGCAGCTTGGAGTCAGGGGTCCCCTACGAGCAGTACTTC
CASSLESGVPYEQYF
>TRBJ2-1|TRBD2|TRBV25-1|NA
TGTGCCAGCAGTGTGGGGGAGGGTAGCGGGAGACGGGTTGAGCAGTTCTTC
CASSVGEGSGRRVEQFF
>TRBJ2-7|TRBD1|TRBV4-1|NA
TGCGCCAGCAGCCAAGGCTACAGGGGATCCTACGAGCAGTACTTC
CASSQGYRGSYEQYF
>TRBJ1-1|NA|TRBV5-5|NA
TGTGCCAGCAGCTTTACTCCCGGGACAATGAACACTGAAGCTTTCTTT
CASSFTPGTMNTEAFF
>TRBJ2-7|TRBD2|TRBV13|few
TGTGCCAGCAGAAAAGCCGGGACTACTGTTAGGCAGTACTTC
CASRKAGTTVRQYF
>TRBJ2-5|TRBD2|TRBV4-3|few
TGCGCCAGCAGCCGGACTGGGACTAGCGGGGGGGCCCCCCAAGAGACCCAGTACTTC
CASSRTGTSGGAPQETQYF
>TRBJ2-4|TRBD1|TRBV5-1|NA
TGCGCCAGCAGCCCGACAGGGGAAAACATTCAGTACTTC
CASSPTGENIQYF
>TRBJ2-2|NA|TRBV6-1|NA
TGTGCCAGCAGTGACCGGGGGGCTAGCGAGAGATTGGGCGGGGAGCTGTTTTTT
CASSDRGASERLGGELFF
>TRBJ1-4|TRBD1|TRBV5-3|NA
TGTGCCAGAAGCTTGTTAAGACAGGGCTCAAAACTGTTTTTT
CARSLLRQGSKLFF
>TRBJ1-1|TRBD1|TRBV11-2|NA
TGTGCCAGCAGCTCCGGACAGGGAAACACTGAAGCTTTCTTT
CASSSGQGNTEAFF
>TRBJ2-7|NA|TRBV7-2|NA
TGTGCCAGCAGCTTAGTTCCAGGGGAAGGCGAGCAGTACTTC
CASSLVPGEGEQYF
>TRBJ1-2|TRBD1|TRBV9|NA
TGTGCCAGCAGCGAGGGGGGCTTACAGGGGGTGAGCTATGGCTACACCTTC
CASSEGGLQGVSYGYTF
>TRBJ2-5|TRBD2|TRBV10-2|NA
TGCGCCAGCAGTCGGACTAGCGGCCAAGAGACCCAGTACTTC
CASSRTSGQETQYF
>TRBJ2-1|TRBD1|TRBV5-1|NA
TGCGCCAGCAGCGGGACAGGGGCTATGAATGAGCAGTTCTTC
CASSGTGAMNEQFF
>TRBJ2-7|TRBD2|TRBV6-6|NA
TGTGCCAGACATAGCGGGGAAAGCTCCTACGAGCAGTACTTC
CARHSGESSYEQYF
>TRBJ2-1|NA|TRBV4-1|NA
TGCGCCAGCAGCCATTTAGCCAGGGTGTACAATGAGCAGTTCTTC
CASSHLARVYNEQFF
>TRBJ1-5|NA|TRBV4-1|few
TGCGCCAGCAGCCAAGAACATAGGGGTCAGCCCCAGCATTTT
CASSQEHRGQPQHF
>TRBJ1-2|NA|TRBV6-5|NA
TGTGCCAGCGGTGACATAACAGGGATAGATGGCTACACCTTC
CASGDITGIDGYTF
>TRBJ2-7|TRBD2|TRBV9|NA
TGTGCCAGCAGTAGCGGGGCGCCTACCTACGAGCAGTACTTC
CASSSGAPTYEQYF
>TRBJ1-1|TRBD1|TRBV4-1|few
TGCGCCAGCAGCCAACCATACAGGGGGCGAAACACTGAAGCTTTCTTT
CASSQPYRGRNTEAFF
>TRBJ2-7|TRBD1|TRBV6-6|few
TGTGCCAGCTCGAGGACAGGGGGAGTGGACGAGCAGTACTTC
CASSRTGGVDEQYF
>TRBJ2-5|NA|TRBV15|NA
TGTGCCACCAGCAGTCCTCGGTCAGGTCGCCGGGAGACCCAGTACTTC
CATSSPRSGRRETQYF
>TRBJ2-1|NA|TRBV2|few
TGTGCCAGCAGTGAAGTAGGGACTGGTCACAATGAGCAGTTCTTC
CASSEVGTGHNEQFF
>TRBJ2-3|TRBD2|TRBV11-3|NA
TGTGCCAGCAGCTTAGAGGGGTGGTATGCGGGGGGCCGGACAGATACGCAGTATTTT
CASSLEGWYAGGRTDTQYF
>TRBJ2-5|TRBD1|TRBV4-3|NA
TGCGCCAGCAGCCAAGGACAGGGCAAAGAGACCCAGTACTTC
CASSQGQGKETQYF
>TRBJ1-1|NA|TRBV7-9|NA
TGTGCCAGCGGTGACACGAACACTGAAGCTTTCTTT
CASGDTNTEAFF
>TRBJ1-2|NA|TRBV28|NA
TGTGCCAGCAGTTTAGCGGGGAGAGCGAACTATGGCTACACCTTC
CASSLAGRANYGYTF
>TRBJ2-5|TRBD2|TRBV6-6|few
TGTGCCAGCAGTTATGGCGGGACTAAGGCGGAGACCCAGTACTTC
CASSYGGTKAETQYF
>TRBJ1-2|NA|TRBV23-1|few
TGCGCCAGCAGTCAAGTATCGCCAGGTTGGCCCTATGGCTACACCTTC
CASSQVSPGWPYGYTF
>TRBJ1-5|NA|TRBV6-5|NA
TGTGCCAGCAGTTACGGGAGAAATCAGCCCCAGCATTTT
CASSYGRNQPQHF
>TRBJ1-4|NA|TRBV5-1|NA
TGCGCCAGCAGCTCGGACAGTCAATTGAATGAAAAACTGTTTTTT
CASSSDSQLNEKLFF
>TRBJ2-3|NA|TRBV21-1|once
TGTGCCAGCAGCTCAGCGGGGACAGGAGGCACAGATACGCAGTATTTT
CASSSAGTGGTDTQYF